This T cell receptor beta chain was identified in a study of cytomegalovirus exposure and HLA in healthy donors (dated by TCRdb to about 2017). Study-wide context: In an earlier analysis of roughly 500 of the donors, 276 Gb of sequence data and about 110 million unique TCR beta sequences from approximately 180 million T cells were reported. An early release that covered 500 to 800 HLA-typed donors contained around 300 gigabases of sequencing data and 80 million or so unique TCR sequences. Among the roughly 400 genotyped donors, more than 70% belonged to the genetic ancestry cluster associated with self-reported Caucasian donors. The study aimed to test whether signatures of past pathogen exposure could be identified by cataloging public T cell receptors. The T cell repertoires of some 670 subjects were profiled by immunosequencing and related to cytomegalovirus serostatus. Besides the first cohort of 666 subjects, a separate validation cohort made up of around 120 different subjects was used. High-throughput TCR immunosequencing, statistical association of individual TCRs with disease status, and machine learning were combined to predict cytomegalovirus infection status. A later analysis re-examined previously published TCR beta repertoires from around 670 donors and added high-resolution HLA genotyping to investigate patterns of TCR occurrence. Rather than drawing on any new phenotypic data, the later analysis identified candidate immune exposures from TCR beta sequences and the way those sequences occurred across donors. An earlier analysis of 587 of the donors used high-throughput TCR beta sequencing to judge whether each TCR beta V gene segment behaved as functional or pseudogenic. Donor age, sex, ethnicity and CMV serostatus were compiled alongside the repertoire data. A later genetic analysis took genome-wide SNP genotypes for about three fifths of the 666 donors and used that subset as a discovery cohort. All discovery cohort repertoires had been generated using a single sequencing platform. Class I and class II HLA loci were covered by the typing at four-digit resolution. The number of donors typed differed by locus, with about 629-640 for A, B, C, DRB1 and DQB1, roughly 520 for DQA1, nearly 610 for DPA1, and roughly 450 for DPB1. Four or five DR-DQ haplotypes were treated as single units for association and clustering because of strong linkage in the cohort. Among about 400 genotyped donors of the cohort, an average of around 250,000 unique TCR beta nucleotide sequences was sequenced per donor, of which roughly 18% were non-productive.

According to the germline V gene, CDR1 reads SGHRS and CDR2 reads YFSETQ. The CDR3 numbers 16 residues from cysteine through phenylalanine. The read is trimmed to its CDR3 DNA, 48 bases read in frame from base 1. V loses 0 bases at its end and J loses 3 bases; junction bases beyond the gene matches: 8. Only a few counts were recorded for this clone. Its antigen remains unidentified. Within one base of it there is no much larger clone, and no base qualities were kept. The research as a whole found: The only immune exposure information available for the cohort was CMV serostatus. The sequencing pipeline was judged likely to have produced a cluster of highly shared sequence variants as a technical artifact. Roughly uniform sequencing depth across donors was assumed in presence/absence analyses, although this assumption may not hold. In vitro tests confirmed that a few of the cytomegalovirus-associated TCR beta chains recognize cytomegalovirus antigens. Some IMGT-functional V segments, including TRBV6-2 and TRBV6-3, could not be told apart with the 87-base-pair reads, so those segments were excluded. While some public TCRs were present in many individuals, most TCR sequences turned up only very rarely across donors. The authors suggested that the approach could potentially be generalized to other disease states and immunological phenotypes. Because counts were too low, roughly 18 rarely observed V segments, including chromosome 9 orphons, were left out of the earlier analysis of about 500 of the donors. In a later analysis, TCR association rates were found to vary across HLA loci, with the most associated TCRs seen for DRB1 alleles and the fewest for HLA-C alleles. Only TCR beta chains were sequenced in this cohort, and the absence of alpha or paired-chain data limited detectable features. According to a later genetic analysis, donors in an Asian-associated ancestry cluster had fewer N-insertions in productive TCRs than the approximately 610-donor mean. According to a later analysis, most CMV-associated TCR beta chains appeared to be HLA-restricted, and the HLA associations seemed to be driven largely by CMV exposure. In a later analysis, HLA-associated TCR beta chains were found to be more clonally expanded and to have lower generation probabilities than equally common non-associated chains. Correlated functional status among segregating V segments might reflect linkage disequilibrium, but an unknown experimental factor could not be ruled out. In the study, 150 to 200 TCR beta chains were listed as associated with cytomegalovirus. A further reported finding was that TCR beta sequences accurately predicted the HLA-A and HLA-B alleles for most subjects in the first cohort. In a later analysis, about 17,000 TCR beta sequences were associated with specific HLA alleles at a false discovery rate of 0.05. Assigning TCR associations to individual alleles was difficult when HLA alleles, especially DR and DQ, strongly co-occurred. An association between a missense DCLRE1C variant and V-gene and J-gene trimming of TCR beta chains was found in a later genetic analysis and replicated in an independent cohort. An earlier analysis of around 600 of the donors showed that most TCR beta V segments appeared in productive rearrangements either about 87% or about 30% of the time, which broadly matched IMGT annotations. Cytomegalovirus status was reported to be diagnosed by the classifier with high specificity and sensitivity in both the original and validation cohorts. Because HLA typing was missing for some donors at each locus, association tests included only the typed subset. A later analysis reported that several top co-occurrence clusters appeared linked to parvovirus B19, influenza, CMV and Epstein-Barr virus.

Receptor amplification or capture employed the immunoSEQ multiplex PCR assay. For the multiplex PCR, a mixture combining 60 forward primers for TCR Vbeta segments and 13 reverse primers for TCR Jbeta segments was used. A multiplex PCR assay on genomic DNA amplified the CDR3 region of rearranged TCR beta genes. The Illumina HiSeq System was used to sequence the amplified TCR beta libraries as 87-base-pair reads. In the paper's pipeline: In a later analysis, tens of millions of unique TCR beta chains were counted across the 650 to 700 repertoires, and around 10 million of these chains were shared by at least two donors. Raw reads were error-corrected and collapsed into unique sequences by a nearest-neighbor algorithm in which closely related sequences were merged to remove PCR and sequencing errors. V, D and J gene segments were assigned by aligning CDR3 sequences to IMGT reference sequences. For a sequence to be retained, a match of at least six nucleotides was required to both a V gene segment and a J gene segment. Rearrangements were classified as productive when the CDR3 lacked stop codons and remained in frame with V and J, and all other rearrangements were classified as non-productive. CDR3 was defined by IMGT convention, running from the second conserved V-encoded cysteine to the conserved J-encoded phenylalanine. The earlier analysis of some 600 of the donors excluded sequences that lacked an unambiguous match to a single V gene segment. An earlier analysis of 500 to 700 of the donors classified V segments as functional when productive rearrangements were above 56.7% and as segregating when the standard deviation between donors was above 5%. To diagnose cytomegalovirus status from the catalog of TCR beta chain sequences, a statistical classification framework was built. In a later analysis, TCR nucleotide sequences were compared against IMGT/GENE-DB human TR gene sequences so that V and J genes could be assigned. The TCRdist pipeline was used in a later analysis to assign CDR3 sequences and most-parsimonious VDJ recombination scenarios. In a later analysis, every TCR beta chain was defined by the combination of its CDR3 amino acid sequence and its V-gene family, and reads without a unique V-gene family were dropped. As a way to deal with suspected cross-contamination and a sequencing artifact, a later analysis dropped approximately 590 nucleotide sequences that were highly shared and had low generation probability. For each public chain, a later analysis derived a clonal expansion index from normalized ranks of inferred template counts within each repertoire. Generation probabilities in a later analysis came from a VDJ recombination model fitted to out-of-frame rearrangements, and those results were checked against IGoR. In a later analysis, hypergeometric tests were used to score TCR-TCR, TCR-HLA and TCR-CMV co-occurrence, with a repertoire-size bias correction applied to TCR pairs. In a later analysis, false discovery rates were estimated by permuting HLA or CMV assignments 20 times. In a later analysis, co-occurring TCRs were grouped using DBSCAN, with TCRdist sequence similarity added in when clustering inside HLA-allele-positive subsets. Repertoires with fewer than 30,000 or more than 120,000 public chains, plus five repertoires with anomalous nucleotide sharing, were excluded from co-occurrence clustering. What TCRdb holds here is the immuneACCESS table cut down to in-frame rearrangements. Part of the clones is not present; checked against another copy, under half of the missing clones reflect an unresolved V gene, and the others are unexplained. Clone size and V and J calls were adopted from that table, with D and trimming inferred from the DNA. Across this sample there are about 110,000 clones, with around 80% seen only once. The ten biggest clones cover around 5.8% of the sample.

The cohort comprised some 700 healthy bone marrow donors. All cohort members were sampled while nominally healthy, although unrecorded immune exposures were likely present. The donor tested CMV seropositive and was one of the 289 seropositive cohort members. A peripheral blood sample was collected from each donor, and TCR beta sequencing was performed on peripheral blood mononuclear cells. Genomic DNA was extracted from the blood cell samples with the Qiagen DNeasy Blood Extraction Kit. This receptor was taken from a woman in her forties or fifties in good health and CMV-seropositive. The material sequenced was PBMCs. This chain is built from TRBV5-1 and TRBJ1-1; a stretch of 7 junction bases matches TRBD1. The bases read TGCGCCAGCAGCTTGGGCACAGGGGTGGGAGACACTGAAGCTTTCTTT. It encodes CASSLGTGVGDTEAFF.